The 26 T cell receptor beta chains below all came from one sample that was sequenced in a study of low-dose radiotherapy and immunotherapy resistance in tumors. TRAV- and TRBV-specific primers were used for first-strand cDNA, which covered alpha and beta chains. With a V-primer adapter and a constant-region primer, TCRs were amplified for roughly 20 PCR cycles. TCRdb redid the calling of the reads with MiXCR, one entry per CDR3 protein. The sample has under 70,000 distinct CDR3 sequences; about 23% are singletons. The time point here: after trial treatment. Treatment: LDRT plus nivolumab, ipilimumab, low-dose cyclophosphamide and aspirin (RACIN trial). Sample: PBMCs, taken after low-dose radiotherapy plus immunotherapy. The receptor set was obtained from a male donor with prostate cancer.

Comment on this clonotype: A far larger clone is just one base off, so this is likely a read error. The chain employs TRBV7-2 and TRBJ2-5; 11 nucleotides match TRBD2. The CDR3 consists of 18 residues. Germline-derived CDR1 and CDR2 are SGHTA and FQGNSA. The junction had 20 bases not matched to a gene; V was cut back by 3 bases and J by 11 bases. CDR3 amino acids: CASSFVSSGGSSYNEQYF. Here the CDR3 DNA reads TGTGCCAGCAGCTTCGTGTCTAGCGGGGGGAGCTCCTACAATGAGCAGTACTTC.

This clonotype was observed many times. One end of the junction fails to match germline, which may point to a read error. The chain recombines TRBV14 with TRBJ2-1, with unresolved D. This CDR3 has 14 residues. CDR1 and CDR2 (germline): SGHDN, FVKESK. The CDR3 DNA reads TGTGCCAGCAGCCAAGAGAACAAGTACATTGAGCAGTTCTTC. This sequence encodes CASSQENKYIEQFF.

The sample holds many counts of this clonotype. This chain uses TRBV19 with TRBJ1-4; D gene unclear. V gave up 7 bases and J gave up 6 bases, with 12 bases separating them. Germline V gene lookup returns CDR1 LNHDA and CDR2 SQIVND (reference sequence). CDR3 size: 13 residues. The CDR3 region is CASNGGFDEKLFF. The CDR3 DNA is TGTGCCAGTAATGGTGGGTTCGATGAAAAACTGTTTTTT.

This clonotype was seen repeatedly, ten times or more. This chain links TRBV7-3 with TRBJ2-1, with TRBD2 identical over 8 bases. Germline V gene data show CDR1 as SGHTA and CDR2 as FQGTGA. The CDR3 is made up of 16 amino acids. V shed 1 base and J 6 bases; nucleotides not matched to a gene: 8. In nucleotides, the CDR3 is TGTGCCAGCAGCTTAAGCTCTAGCGGGCCAACCAATGAGCAGTTCTTC. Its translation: CASSLSSSGPTNEQFF. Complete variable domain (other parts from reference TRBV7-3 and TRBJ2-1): GAGVSQTPSNKVTEKGKYVELRCDPISGHTALYWYRQSLGQGPEFLIYFQGTGAADDSGLPNDRFFAVRPEGSVSTLKIQRTERGDSAVYLCASSLSSSGPTNEQFFGPGTRLTVL.

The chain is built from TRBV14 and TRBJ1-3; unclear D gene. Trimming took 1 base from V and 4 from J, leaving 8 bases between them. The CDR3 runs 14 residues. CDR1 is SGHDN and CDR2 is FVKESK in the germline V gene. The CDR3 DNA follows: TGTGCCAGCAGCCAAGCCCCTATCGGAAACACCATATATTTT. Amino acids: CASSQAPIGNTIYF.

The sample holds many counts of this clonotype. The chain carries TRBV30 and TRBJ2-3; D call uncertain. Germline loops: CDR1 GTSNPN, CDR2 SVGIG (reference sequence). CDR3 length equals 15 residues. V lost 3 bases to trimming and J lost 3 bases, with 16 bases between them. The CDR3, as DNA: TGTGCCTGGAGCCCGCGAGAGGTTGGTACAGATACGCAGTATTTT. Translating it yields CAWSPREVGTDTQYF.

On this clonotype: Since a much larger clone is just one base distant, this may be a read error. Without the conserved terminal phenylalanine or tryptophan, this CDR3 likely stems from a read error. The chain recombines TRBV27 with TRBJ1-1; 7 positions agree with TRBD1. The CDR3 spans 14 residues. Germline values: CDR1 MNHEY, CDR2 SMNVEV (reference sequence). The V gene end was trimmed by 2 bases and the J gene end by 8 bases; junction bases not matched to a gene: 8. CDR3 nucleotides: TGTGCCAGCAGTTTAGGTCCCGGGACAGAAGAAGCTTTCGTT. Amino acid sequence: CASSLGPGTEEAFV.

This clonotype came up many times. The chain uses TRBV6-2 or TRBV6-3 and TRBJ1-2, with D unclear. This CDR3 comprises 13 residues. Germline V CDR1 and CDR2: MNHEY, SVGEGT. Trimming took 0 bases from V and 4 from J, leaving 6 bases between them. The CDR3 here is CASSYSRAYGYTF. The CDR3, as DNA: TGTGCCAGCAGTTACTCCCGGGCCTATGGCTACACCTTC.

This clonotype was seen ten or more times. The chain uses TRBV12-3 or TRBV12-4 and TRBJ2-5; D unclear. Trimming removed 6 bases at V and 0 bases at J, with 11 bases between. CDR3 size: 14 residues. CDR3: CASRRRSNQETQYF. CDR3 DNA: TGTGCCAGCAGGCGAAGGTCGAACCAAGAGACCCAGTACTTC.

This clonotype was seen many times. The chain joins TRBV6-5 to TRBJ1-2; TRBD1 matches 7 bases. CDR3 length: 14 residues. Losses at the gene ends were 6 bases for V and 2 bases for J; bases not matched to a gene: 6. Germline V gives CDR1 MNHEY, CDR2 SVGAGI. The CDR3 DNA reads TGTGCCAGCAGGTACCAACAGGGGAACTATGGCTACACCTTC. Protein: CASRYQQGNYGYTF.

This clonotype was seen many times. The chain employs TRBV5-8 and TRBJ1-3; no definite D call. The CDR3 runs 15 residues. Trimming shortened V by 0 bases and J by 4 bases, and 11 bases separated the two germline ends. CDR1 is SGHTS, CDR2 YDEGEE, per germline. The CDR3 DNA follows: TGTGCCAGCAGCTTGGCTGGTTTTTCGGGAAACACCATATATTTT. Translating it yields CASSLAGFSGNTIYF.

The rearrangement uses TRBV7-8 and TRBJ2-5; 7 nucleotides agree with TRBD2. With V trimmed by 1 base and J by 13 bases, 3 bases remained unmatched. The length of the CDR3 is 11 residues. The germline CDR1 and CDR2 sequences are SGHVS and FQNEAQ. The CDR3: CASSLGTGGYF. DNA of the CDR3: TGTGCCAGCAGCTTAGGAACGGGGGGGTACTTC.

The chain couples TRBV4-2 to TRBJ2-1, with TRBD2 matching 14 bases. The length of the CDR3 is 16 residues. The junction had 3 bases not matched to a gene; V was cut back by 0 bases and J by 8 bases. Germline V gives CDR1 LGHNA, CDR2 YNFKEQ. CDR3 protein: CASSQETSGGADEQFF. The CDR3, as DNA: TGTGCCAGCAGCCAAGAGACTAGCGGGGGGGCCGATGAGCAGTTCTTC.

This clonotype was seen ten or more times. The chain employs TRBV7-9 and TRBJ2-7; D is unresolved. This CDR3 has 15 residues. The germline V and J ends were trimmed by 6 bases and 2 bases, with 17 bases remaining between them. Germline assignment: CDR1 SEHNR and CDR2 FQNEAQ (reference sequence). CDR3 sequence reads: CASRVGQAPTYEQYF. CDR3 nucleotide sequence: TGTGCCAGCAGGGTAGGGCAGGCCCCAACCTACGAGCAGTACTTC.

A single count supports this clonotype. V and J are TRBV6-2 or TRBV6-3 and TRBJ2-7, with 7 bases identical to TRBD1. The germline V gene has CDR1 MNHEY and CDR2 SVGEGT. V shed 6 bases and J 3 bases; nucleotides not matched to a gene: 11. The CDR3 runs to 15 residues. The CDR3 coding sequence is TGTGCCAGCAGCATATACAGGGGAGCTCGCTACGAGCAGTACTTC. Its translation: CASSIYRGARYEQYF.

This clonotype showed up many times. The CDR3 region is CASSRGIRQGQAFF. For the CDR3, the DNA is TGTGCCAGCAGCCGCGGCATAAGGCAGGGCCAAGCTTTCTTT. The chain carries TRBV7-2 and TRBJ1-1; D may be TRBD1 (5 bases). The CDR3 is made up of 14 amino acids. CDR1 is SGHTA, CDR2 FQGNSA, per germline. Trimming shortened V by 5 bases and J by 9 bases, and 19 bases separated the two germline ends.

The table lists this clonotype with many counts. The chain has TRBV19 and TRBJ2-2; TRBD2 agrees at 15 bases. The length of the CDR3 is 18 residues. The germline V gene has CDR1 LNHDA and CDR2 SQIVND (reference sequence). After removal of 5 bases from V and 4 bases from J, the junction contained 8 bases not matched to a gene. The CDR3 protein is CASSPRTSGRVVTGELFF. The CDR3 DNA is TGTGCCAGTAGTCCCAGGACTAGCGGGAGGGTGGTCACCGGGGAGCTGTTTTTT.

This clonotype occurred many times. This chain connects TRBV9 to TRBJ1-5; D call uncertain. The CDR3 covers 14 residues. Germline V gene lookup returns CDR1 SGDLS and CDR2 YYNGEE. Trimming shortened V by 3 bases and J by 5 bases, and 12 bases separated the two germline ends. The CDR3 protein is CASSDSAWDQPQHF. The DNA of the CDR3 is TGTGCCAGCAGCGATTCAGCCTGGGATCAGCCCCAGCATTTT.

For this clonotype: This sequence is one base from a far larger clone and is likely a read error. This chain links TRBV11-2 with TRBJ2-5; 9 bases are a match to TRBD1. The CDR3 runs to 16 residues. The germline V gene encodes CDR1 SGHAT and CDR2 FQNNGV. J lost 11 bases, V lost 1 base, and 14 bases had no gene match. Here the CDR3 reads CASSLVLDRGSNEQYF. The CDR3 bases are TGTGCCAGCAGCTTAGTTTTGGACAGGGGAAGTAATGAGCAGTACTTC. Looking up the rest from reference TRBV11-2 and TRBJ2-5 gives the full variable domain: EAGVAQSPRYKIIEKRQSVAFWCNPISGHATLYWYQQILGQGPKLLIQFQNNGVVDDSQLPKDRFSAERLKGVDSTLKIQPAKLEDSAVYLCASSLVLDRGSNEQYFGPGTRLLVL.

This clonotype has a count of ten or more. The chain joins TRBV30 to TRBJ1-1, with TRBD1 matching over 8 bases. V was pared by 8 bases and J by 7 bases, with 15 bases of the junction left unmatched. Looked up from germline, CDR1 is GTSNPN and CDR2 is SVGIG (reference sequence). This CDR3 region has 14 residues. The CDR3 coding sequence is TGTGCCAGACGGGACAGGAGCCGAGGAGTTGAAGCTTTCTTT. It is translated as CARRDRSRGVEAFF.

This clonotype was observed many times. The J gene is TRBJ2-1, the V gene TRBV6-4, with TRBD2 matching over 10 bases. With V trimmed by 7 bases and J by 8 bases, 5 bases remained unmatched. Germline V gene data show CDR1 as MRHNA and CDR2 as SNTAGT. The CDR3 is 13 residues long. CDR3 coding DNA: TGTGCCAGCAACTCTAGCGGGAGCTATGAGCAGTTCTTC. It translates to CASNSSGSYEQFF.

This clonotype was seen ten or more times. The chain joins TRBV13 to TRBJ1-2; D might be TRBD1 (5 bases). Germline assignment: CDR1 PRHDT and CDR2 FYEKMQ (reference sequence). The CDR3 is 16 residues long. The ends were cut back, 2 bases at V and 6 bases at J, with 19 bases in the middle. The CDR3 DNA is TGTGCCAGCAGCTTAAAATCGGGACGGCTAAGCCATGGCTACACCTTC. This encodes CASSLKSGRLSHGYTF.

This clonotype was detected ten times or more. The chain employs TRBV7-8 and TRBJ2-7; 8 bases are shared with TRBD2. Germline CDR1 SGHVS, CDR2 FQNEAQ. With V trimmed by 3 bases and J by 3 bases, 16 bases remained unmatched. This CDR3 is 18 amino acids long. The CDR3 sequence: CASSFPSRSGSGDYEQYF. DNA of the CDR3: TGTGCCAGCAGCTTCCCCTCCAGAAGCGGGAGTGGGGACTACGAGCAGTACTTC. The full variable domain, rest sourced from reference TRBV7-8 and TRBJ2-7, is GAGVSQSPRYKVAKRGQDVALRCDPISGHVSLFWYQQALGQGPEFLTYFQNEAQLDKSGLPSDRFFAERPEGSVSTLKIQRTQQEDSAVYLCASSFPSRSGSGDYEQYFGPGTRLTVT.

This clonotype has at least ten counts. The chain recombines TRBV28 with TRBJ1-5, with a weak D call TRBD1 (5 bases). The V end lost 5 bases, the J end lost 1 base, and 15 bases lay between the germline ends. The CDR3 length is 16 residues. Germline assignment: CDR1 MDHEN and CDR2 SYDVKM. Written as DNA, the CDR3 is TGTGCCAGCAGTCCCGCGGGGGAGGGGAGCAATCAGCCCCAGCATTTT. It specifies CASSPAGEGSNQPQHF.

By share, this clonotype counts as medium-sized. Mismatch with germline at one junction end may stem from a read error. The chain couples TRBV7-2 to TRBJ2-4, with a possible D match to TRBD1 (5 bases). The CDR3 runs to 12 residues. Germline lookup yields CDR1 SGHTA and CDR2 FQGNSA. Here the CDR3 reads CASSSNRGSRIF. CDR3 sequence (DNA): TGTGCCAGCAGCTCAAATAGGGGATCTCGCATCTTC.

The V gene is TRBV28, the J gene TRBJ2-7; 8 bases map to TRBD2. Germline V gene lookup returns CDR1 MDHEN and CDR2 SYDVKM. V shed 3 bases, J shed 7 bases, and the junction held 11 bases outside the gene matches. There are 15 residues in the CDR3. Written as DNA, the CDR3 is TGTGCCAGCAGTTTCGTCGGGGGGGGAGACAATGAGCAGTACTTC. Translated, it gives CASSFVGGGDNEQYF.